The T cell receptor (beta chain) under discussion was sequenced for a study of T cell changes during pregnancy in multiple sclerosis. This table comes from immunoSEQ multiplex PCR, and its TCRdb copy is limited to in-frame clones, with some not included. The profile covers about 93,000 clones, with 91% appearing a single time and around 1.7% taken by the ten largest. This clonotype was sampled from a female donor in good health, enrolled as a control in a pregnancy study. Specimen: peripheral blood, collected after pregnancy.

This chain's CDR3 is CASSLGTGVNQPQHF. CDR3 DNA sequence: TGTGCCAGCAGCTTAGGCACAGGGGTCAATCAGCCCCAGCATTTT. The chain links TRBV7-9 to TRBJ1-5; 7 nucleotides agree with TRBD1. This CDR3 has 15 amino acids. J gave up 3 bases and V 1 base, and 3 bases lay outside the gene matches. Looked up from germline, CDR1 is SEHNR and CDR2 is FQNEAQ (reference sequence).